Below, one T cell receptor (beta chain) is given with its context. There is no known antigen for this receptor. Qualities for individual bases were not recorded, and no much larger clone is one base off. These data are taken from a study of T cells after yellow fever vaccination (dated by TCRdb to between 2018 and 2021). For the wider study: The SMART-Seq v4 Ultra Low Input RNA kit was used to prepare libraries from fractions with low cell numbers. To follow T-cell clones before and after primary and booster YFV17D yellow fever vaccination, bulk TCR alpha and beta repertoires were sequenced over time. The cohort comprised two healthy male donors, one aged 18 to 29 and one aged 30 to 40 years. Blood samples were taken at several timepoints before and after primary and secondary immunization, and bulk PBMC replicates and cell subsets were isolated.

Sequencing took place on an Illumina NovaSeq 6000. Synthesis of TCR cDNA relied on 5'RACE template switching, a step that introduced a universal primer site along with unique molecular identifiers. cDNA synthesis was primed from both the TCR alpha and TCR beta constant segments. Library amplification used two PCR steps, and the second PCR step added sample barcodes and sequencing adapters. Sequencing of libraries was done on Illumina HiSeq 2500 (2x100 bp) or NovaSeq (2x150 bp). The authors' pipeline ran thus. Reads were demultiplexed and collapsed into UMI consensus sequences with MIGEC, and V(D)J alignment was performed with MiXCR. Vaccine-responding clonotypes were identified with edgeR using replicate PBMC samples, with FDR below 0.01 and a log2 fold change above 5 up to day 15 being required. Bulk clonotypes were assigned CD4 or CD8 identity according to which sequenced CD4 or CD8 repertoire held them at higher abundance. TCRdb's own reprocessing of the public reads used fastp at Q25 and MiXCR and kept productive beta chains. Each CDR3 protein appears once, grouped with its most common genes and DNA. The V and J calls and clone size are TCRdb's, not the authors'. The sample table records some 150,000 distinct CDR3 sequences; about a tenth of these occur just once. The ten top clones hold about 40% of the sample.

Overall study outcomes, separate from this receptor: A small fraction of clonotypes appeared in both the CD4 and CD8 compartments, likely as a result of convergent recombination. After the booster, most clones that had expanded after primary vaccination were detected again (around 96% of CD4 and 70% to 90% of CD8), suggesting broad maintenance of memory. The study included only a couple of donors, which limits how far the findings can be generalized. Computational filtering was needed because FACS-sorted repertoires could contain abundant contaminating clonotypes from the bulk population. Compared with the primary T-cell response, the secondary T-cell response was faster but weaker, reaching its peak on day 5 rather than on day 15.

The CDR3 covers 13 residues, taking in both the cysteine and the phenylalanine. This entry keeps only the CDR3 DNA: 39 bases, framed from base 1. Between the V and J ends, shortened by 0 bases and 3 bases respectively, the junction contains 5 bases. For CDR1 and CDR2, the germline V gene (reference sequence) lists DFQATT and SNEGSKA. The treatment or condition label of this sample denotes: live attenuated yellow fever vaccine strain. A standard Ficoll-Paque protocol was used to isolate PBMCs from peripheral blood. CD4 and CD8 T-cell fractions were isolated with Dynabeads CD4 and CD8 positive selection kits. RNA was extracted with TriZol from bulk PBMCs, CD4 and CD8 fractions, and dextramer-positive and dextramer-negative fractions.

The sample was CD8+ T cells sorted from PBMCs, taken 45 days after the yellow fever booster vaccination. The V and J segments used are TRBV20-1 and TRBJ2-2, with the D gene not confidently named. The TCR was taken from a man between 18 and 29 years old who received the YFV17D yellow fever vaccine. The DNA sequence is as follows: TGCAGTGCTAGAGATGTGTACACCGGGGAGCTGTTTTTT. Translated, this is CSARDVYTGELFF.